Listed here are 6 T cell receptor beta chains from one sample, sequenced in a study of OX40 agonist ivuxolimab in advanced cancers. Assay used: immunoSEQ multiplex PCR; TCRdb lists only in-frame clones, some missing. The data hold under 95,000 clones, with around 88% observed a single time. Sample: CD4+ or CD8+ T cells sorted from blood, taken in a trial of the OX40 agonist ivuxolimab. The receptors were sampled from an adult with an advanced solid tumor such as melanoma, head and neck, liver or kidney cancer.

Note on this clone: This sample also contains other DNA sequences that code for the same CDR3. The V gene is TRBV11-2, the J gene TRBJ1-6; perhaps TRBD1 as D (5 bases). CDR3 length equals 13 residues. CDR1 and CDR2 (germline): SGHAT, FQNNGV. V lost 9 bases and J 10 bases, leaving 16 bases between the germline ends. CDR3 in amino acids: CASRRGGESPLHF. For the CDR3, the DNA is TGTGCCAGTCGTCGGGGGGGGGAATCACCCCTCCACTTT.

This clone was detected a few times. V gene TRBV12-5 combines with J gene TRBJ2-6; D is unresolved. V was shortened by 1 base and J by 0 bases, with 7 bases between the two germline ends. Per the germline V gene, CDR1 is LGHNT and CDR2 is FRNRAP. The CDR3 runs 16 residues. The CDR3 protein is CASGLGEGSGANVLTF. Written as DNA, the CDR3 is TGTGCTAGTGGTTTGGGGGAAGGCTCTGGGGCCAACGTCCTGACTTTC.

The chain uses TRBV4-2 and TRBJ1-2; unclear D gene. Trimming took off 4 bases at V and 6 bases at J, with 12 bases between the two ends. The germline gives CDR1 LGHNA, CDR2 YNFKEQ. The CDR3 covers 13 residues. The CDR3 region has the DNA TGTGCCAGCAGCCTCACTCTAGCTAATGGCTACACCTTC. Its protein is CASSLTLANGYTF.

The CDR3 region is CASSLSHDRGNQPQHF. The DNA for the CDR3 is TGTGCCAGTAGTCTCTCCCACGACCGGGGCAATCAGCCCCAGCATTTT. The chain carries TRBV19 and TRBJ1-5, with D unclear. The germline V gene encodes CDR1 LNHDA and CDR2 SQIVND (reference sequence). The CDR3 is 16 amino acids. Trimming took 5 bases from V and 2 from J, leaving 16 bases between them.

This clone has only one observation. The chain combines TRBV15 with TRBJ1-2; D unresolved. CDR1 LNHNV and CDR2 YYDKDF come from the germline V gene (reference sequence). The CDR3 sequence is 14 residues long. V was shortened by 0 bases and J by 8 bases, with 13 bases between the two germline ends. CDR3 sequence: CATSRDHIGQGYTF. CDR3 DNA: TGTGCCACCAGCAGAGACCACATTGGGCAGGGCTACACCTTC.

The chain recombines TRBV6-5 with TRBJ1-4; 8 bases match TRBD1. The V gene end was trimmed by 2 bases and the J gene end by 5 bases; junction bases not matched to a gene: 4. Germline CDR1 is MNHEY and CDR2 is SVGAGI. This CDR3 is built from 15 residues. The CDR3 DNA reads TGTGCCAGCAGTTACACGACAGGGGCCAATGAAAAACTGTTTTTT. Its translation: CASSYTTGANEKLFF.